Listed here are 8 T cell receptor beta chains from one sample, sequenced in a study of cytomegalovirus exposure and HLA in healthy donors. With 60 Vbeta and 13 Jbeta primers, the PCR was carried out. Assay used: immunoSEQ multiplex PCR; TCRdb lists only in-frame clones, some missing. The sample contains over 90,000 clones, approximately 72% of which appear only once. The sample taken for sequencing was PBMCs. These receptors came from a female donor in good health and CMV-seropositive.

This clone showed up just a few times. V and J are TRBV6-5 and TRBJ1-5; tentative D call: TRBD1 (6 bases). The germline CDR1 and CDR2 sequences are MNHEY and SVGAGI. The CDR3 is 15 amino acids. V was cut by 6 bases and J by 4 bases, with 16 bases left in between. CDR3 sequence reads: CASRLREGVNQPQHF. Here the CDR3 DNA reads TGTGCCAGCAGACTTAGGGAGGGGGTTAATCAGCCCCAGCATTTT.

This rearrangement joins TRBV11-2 to TRBJ2-1; 8 nucleotides match TRBD2. The ends lost 8 bases at V and 2 bases at J; junction bases unmatched: 5. The CDR3 has 14 residues. The germline CDR1 and CDR2 sequences are SGHAT and FQNNGV. This CDR3 is CASRAGEAYNEQFF. DNA of the CDR3: TGTGCCAGCCGAGCGGGAGAGGCCTACAATGAGCAGTTCTTC.

The V and J genes are TRBV18 and TRBJ1-5; possible D gene TRBD1, 5 bases. The V end lost 2 bases, the J end lost 0 bases, and 5 bases lay between the germline ends. CDR1 KGHSH and CDR2 LQKENI come from the germline V gene. This CDR3 region has 14 residues. The CDR3 reads CASSPDSSNQPQHF. CDR3 nucleotide sequence: TGTGCCAGCTCACCAGACAGTAGCAATCAGCCCCAGCATTTT.

The chain employs TRBV30 and TRBJ1-6, with TRBD1 matching 7 bases. CDR1 is GTSNPN, CDR2 SVGIG, per germline (reference sequence). The CDR3 sequence is 12 residues long. V lost 5 bases to trimming and J lost 5 bases; unmatched junction nucleotides: 0. Here the CDR3 DNA reads TGTGCCTGGGGGACAGATAATTCACCCCTCCACTTT. This encodes CAWGTDNSPLHF.

This clone was counted a single time. V gene TRBV2 combines with J gene TRBJ2-7, with a possible D match to TRBD1 (6 bases). There are 14 residues in the CDR3. Germline lookup yields CDR1 SNHLY and CDR2 FYNNEI. V was cut by 6 bases and J by 2 bases, with 14 bases left in between. The CDR3 loop is CASRYRTAAYEQYF. The CDR3 DNA sequence: TGTGCCAGCAGGTATCGGACAGCTGCCTACGAGCAGTACTTC.

A note on this clone: One junction end does not reproduce the germline sequence, and a read error may be involved. This chain uses TRBV7-9 with TRBJ1-2; possible D gene TRBD1, 6 bases. Germline lookup yields CDR1 SEHNR and CDR2 FQNEAQ (reference sequence). The CDR3 sequence is 13 residues long. CDR3: CASSPRDTGGRVF. The CDR3 DNA is TGTGCCAGCAGCCCACGGGACACTGGGGGAAGGGTCTTC.

This chain links TRBV5-1 with TRBJ2-1; 13 positions match TRBD2. CDR3 length equals 16 residues. The germline CDR1 and CDR2 sequences are SGHRS and YFSETQ. V trimming: 4 bases; J trimming: 8 bases; junction bases outside the gene matches: 9. In nucleotides, the CDR3 is TGCGCCAGCAGCCTCTCCGGACTAGCGGGAGTTTATGAGCAGTTCTTC. This codes for CASSLSGLAGVYEQFF.

This chain connects TRBV12-2 to TRBJ1-5; the table's D call of TRBD1 was not tested on the DNA. TRBV12-2 has pseudogene status. This CDR3 is built from 19 residues. DNA of the CDR3: TGTGCAAGTCGCTTAATCCCCGAGCAGGGCAACCCTCTCAATCAGCCCCAGCATTTT. It is translated as CASRLIPEQGNPLNQPQHF.